The entry below gives a single TCR beta chain sequence along with its context. Across about two dozen US areas, participants ranged in age from 18 to 89 years. Researchers sorted participants into cohorts using their self-reported clinical history. All recovered Cohort 3 donors got two negative PCRs, got clearance, or saw symptom resolution. Data came from immunoSEQ multiplex PCR; TCRdb stores just in-frame clones and leaves some out. This sample carries a few hundred thousand clones, roughly nine tenths of them seen once, and the ten largest clones take roughly 0.99%. These data are taken from a study of blood T cell repertoires in COVID-19. Study summary: Collection of acute and convalescent COVID-19 samples took place in the United States, Italy and Spain.

The CDR3 extends over 14 amino acids. J was trimmed by 4 bases and V by 3 bases; bases with no gene match: 0. Germline CDR1 is LGHNA and CDR2 is YSLEER. The chain has TRBV4-3 and TRBJ1-4; TRBD1 matches at 9 bases. The receptor was isolated from a man younger than 35 who had recovered from COVID-19. What was sequenced was PBMCs or T cells enriched from blood (not recorded which). Here the CDR3 DNA reads TGCGCCAGCAGCCAGGGACAGGGTAATGAAAAACTGTTTTTT. Translated: CASSQGQGNEKLFF.